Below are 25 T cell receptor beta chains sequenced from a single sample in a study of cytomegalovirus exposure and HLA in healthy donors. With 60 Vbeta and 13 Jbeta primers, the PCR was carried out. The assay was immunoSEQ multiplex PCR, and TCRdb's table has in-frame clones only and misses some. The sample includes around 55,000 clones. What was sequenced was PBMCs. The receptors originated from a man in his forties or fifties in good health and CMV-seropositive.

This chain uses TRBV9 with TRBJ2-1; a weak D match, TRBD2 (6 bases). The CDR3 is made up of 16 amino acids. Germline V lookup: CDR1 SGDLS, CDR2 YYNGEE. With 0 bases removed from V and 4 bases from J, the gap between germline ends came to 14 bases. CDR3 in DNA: TGTGCCAGCAGCGTAGAGGGGCGGGGTACTTACAATGAGCAGTTCTTC. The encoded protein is CASSVEGRGTYNEQFF.

Written as DNA, the CDR3 is TGTGCCAGCAGCCCCCAGGGGTCCCGGGTTACTGAAGCTTTCTTT. Protein sequence: CASSPQGSRVTEAFF. This chain uses TRBV7-2 with TRBJ1-1, with D maybe TRBD1 (6 bases). Trimming shortened V by 5 bases and J by 5 bases, and 18 bases separated the two germline ends. The CDR3 is made up of 15 amino acids. CDR1 SGHTA and CDR2 FQGNSA come from the germline V gene.

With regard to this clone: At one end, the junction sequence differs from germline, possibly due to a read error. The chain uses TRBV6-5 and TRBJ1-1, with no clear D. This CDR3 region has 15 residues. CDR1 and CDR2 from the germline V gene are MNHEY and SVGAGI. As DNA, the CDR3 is TGTGCCGGCAGTTACTCGATAAACAGCTGGACTGAAGCTTTCTTT. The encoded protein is CAGSYSINSWTEAFF.

The CDR3 sequence is CASSVPGTGGMVYGYTF. CDR3 nucleotide sequence: TGTGCCAGTAGTGTCCCCGGGACAGGGGGCATGGTCTATGGCTACACCTTC. V usage is TRBV19 and J usage is TRBJ1-2; 12 bases fit TRBD1. The CDR3 consists of 17 residues. CDR1 is LNHDA and CDR2 is SQIVND in the germline V gene (reference sequence). V was pared by 5 bases and J by 4 bases, with 11 bases of the junction left unmatched.

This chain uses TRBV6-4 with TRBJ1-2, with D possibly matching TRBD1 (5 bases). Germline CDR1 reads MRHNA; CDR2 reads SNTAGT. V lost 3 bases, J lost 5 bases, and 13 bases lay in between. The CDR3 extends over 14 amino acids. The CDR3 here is CASSEQVEDYGYTF. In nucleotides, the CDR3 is TGTGCCAGCAGTGAACAGGTGGAAGATTATGGCTACACCTTC.

As DNA, the CDR3 is TGTGCCAGCAGCTCACAGGGACAGATGGGACCCTACGAGCAGTACTTC. As protein: CASSSQGQMGPYEQYF. The gene calls are TRBV7-2 and TRBJ2-7; 7 nucleotides match TRBD1. CDR1 and CDR2 (germline): SGHTA, FQGNSA. The ends lost 4 bases at V and 2 bases at J; junction bases unmatched: 11. The CDR3 has 16 amino acids.

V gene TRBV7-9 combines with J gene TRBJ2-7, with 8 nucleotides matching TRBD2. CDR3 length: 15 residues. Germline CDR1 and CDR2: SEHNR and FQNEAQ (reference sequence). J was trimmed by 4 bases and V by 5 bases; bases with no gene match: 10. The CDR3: CASSPPGGPGYEQYF. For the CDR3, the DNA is TGTGCCAGCAGCCCCCCGGGGGGGCCCGGGTACGAGCAGTACTTC. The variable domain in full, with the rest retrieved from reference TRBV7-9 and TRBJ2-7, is DTGVSQNPRHKITKRGQNVTFRCDPISEHNRLYWYRQTLGQGPEFLTYFQNEAQLEKSRLLSDRFSAERPKGSFSTLEIQRTEQGDSAMYLCASSPPGGPGYEQYFGPGTRLTVT.

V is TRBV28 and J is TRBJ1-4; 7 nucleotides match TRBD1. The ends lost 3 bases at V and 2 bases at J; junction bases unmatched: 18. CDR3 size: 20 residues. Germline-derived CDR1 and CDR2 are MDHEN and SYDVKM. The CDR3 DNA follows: TGTGCCAGCAGTTTCCTCCTCTCCTGGGACAGTCAGAATACTAATGAAAAACTGTTTTTT. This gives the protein CASSFLLSWDSQNTNEKLFF.

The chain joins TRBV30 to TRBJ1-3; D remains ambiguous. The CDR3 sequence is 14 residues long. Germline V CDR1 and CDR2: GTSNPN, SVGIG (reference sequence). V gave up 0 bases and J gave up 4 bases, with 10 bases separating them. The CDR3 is CAWSVQRTGNTIYF. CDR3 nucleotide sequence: TGTGCCTGGAGTGTACAGAGAACCGGAAACACCATATATTTT.

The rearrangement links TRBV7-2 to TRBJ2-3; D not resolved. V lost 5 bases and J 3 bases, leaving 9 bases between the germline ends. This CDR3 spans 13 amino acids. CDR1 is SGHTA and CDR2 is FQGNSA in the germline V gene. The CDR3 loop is CASSPYLTDTQYF. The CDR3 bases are TGTGCCAGCAGCCCTTACCTAACAGATACGCAGTATTTT.

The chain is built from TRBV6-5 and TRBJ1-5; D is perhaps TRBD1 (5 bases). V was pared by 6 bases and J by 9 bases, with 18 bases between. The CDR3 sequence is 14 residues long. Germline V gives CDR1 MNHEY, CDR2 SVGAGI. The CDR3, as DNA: TGTGCCAGCAGCCCCGCTCAGGGCCGATGGCCCCAGCATTTT. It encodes CASSPAQGRWPQHF.

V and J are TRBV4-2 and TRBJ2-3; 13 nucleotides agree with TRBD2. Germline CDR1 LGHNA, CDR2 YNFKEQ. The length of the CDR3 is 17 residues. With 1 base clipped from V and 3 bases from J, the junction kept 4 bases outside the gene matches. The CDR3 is CASSQGQGLAGTDTQYF. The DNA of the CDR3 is TGTGCCAGCAGCCAAGGGCAGGGACTAGCGGGAACAGATACGCAGTATTTT.

For the CDR3, the DNA is TGTGCCAGCAGCGTCGGGACAACACAAGAGACCCAGTACTTC. Encoded protein: CASSVGTTQETQYF. V gene TRBV5-4 combines with J gene TRBJ2-5; perhaps TRBD1 as D (6 bases). This CDR3 region has 14 residues. Germline loops: CDR1 SGHNT, CDR2 YYREEE (reference sequence). Trimming pared 4 bases from V and 2 bases from J, leaving 12 bases between.

The CDR3 protein is CASSASGGTDTQYF. CDR3 in DNA: TGTGCCAGCAGCGCTAGCGGGGGCACAGATACGCAGTATTTT. The gene calls are TRBV7-3 and TRBJ2-3; 9 nucleotides align to TRBD2. Germline-derived CDR1 and CDR2 are SGHTA and FQGTGA. The CDR3 extends over 14 amino acids. The junction had 1 base not matched to a gene; V was cut back by 5 bases and J by 1 base.

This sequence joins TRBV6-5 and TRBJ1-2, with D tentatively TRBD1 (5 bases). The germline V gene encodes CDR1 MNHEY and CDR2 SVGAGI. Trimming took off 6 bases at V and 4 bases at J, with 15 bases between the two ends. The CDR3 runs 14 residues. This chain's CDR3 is CASRAPEGRYGYTF. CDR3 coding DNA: TGTGCCAGCAGAGCCCCGGAGGGGCGCTATGGCTACACCTTC.

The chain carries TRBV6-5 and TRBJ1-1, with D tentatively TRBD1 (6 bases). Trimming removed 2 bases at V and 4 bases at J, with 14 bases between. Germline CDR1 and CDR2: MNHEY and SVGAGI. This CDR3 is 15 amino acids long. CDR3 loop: CASSYGTLRITEAFF. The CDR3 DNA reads TGTGCCAGCAGTTACGGGACATTAAGGATCACTGAAGCTTTCTTT.

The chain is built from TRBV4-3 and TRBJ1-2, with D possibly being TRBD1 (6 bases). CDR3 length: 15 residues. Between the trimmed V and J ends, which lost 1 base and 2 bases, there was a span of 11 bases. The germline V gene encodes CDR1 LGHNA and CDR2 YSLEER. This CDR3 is CASSQVQGPNYGYTF. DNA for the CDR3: TGCGCCAGCAGCCAAGTACAGGGACCCAACTATGGCTACACCTTC.

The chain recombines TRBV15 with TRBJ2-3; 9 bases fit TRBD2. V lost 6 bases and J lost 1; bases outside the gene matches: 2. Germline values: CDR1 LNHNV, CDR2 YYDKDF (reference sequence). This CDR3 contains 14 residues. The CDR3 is CATRSSGGTDTQYF. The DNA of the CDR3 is TGTGCCACCAGGTCTAGCGGGGGCACAGATACGCAGTATTTT.

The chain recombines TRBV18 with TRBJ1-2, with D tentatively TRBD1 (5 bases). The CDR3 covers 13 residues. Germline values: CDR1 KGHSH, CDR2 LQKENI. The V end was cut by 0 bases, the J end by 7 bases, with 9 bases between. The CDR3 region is CASSPPWRGGYTF. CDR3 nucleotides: TGTGCCAGCTCACCACCGTGGAGGGGTGGCTACACCTTC.

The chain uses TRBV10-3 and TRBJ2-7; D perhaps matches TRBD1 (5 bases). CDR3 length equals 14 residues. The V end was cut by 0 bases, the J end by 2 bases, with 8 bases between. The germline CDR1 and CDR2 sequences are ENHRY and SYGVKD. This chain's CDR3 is CAISESKGTYEQYF. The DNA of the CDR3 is TGTGCCATCAGTGAGTCAAAGGGGACCTACGAGCAGTACTTC.

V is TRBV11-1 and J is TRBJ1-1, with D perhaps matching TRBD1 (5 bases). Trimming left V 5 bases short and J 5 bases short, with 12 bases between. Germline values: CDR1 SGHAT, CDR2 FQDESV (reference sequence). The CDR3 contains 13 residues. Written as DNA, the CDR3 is TGTGCCAGCAGCGCCAGGGTAATGACTGAAGCTTTCTTT. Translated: CASSARVMTEAFF.

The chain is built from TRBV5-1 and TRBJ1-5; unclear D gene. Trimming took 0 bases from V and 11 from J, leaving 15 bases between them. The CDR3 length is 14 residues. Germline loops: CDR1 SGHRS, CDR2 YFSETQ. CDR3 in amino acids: CASSLEGSGSTQHF. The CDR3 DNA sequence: TGCGCCAGCAGCTTGGAAGGGTCGGGAAGTACCCAGCATTTT.

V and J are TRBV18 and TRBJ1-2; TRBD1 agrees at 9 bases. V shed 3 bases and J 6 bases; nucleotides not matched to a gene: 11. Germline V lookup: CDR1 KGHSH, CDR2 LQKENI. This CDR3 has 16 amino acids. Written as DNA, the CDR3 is TGTGCCAGCTCACCGATTTCGGACAGGGGCCTTGATGGCTACACCTTC. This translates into CASSPISDRGLDGYTF.

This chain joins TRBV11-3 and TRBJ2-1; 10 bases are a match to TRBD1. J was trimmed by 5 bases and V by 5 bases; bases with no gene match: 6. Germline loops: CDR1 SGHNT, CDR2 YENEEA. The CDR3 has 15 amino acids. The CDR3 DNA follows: TGTGCCAGCAGCATGGGACAGGGGATTGACAATGAGCAGTTCTTC. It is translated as CASSMGQGIDNEQFF. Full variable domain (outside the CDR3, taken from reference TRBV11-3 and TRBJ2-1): EAGVVQSPRYKIIEKKQPVAFWCNPISGHNTLYWYLQNLGQGPELLIRYENEEAVDDSQLPKDRFSAERLKGVDSTLKIQPAELGDSAVYLCASSMGQGIDNEQFFGPGTRLTVL.

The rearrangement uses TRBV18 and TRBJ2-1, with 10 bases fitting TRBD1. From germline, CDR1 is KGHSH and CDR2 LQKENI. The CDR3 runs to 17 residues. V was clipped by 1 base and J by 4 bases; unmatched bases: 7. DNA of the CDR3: TGTGCCAGCTCACCACAACCCCGGACAGGGGGGTACAATGAGCAGTTCTTC. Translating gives CASSPQPRTGGYNEQFF.